This T cell receptor beta chain was recorded in a study of long-term antiretroviral therapy in people with HIV (dated by TCRdb to 2021 to 2024). Turning to the overall study: The earliest samples were collected about a decade before the 2015 WHO recommendation for immediate ART, when ART was typically delayed until CD4 counts fell. A retrospective serial study tested whether changes in peripheral blood TRB repertoire composition and diversity were associated with ART initiation and durable HIV suppression. The cohort contributed over 150 cryopreserved PBMC samples from about 31 adults with confirmed HIV infection, collected serially over a mean of about six years (range 1-12). Among the 30 to 35 participants with HIV, ten to eleven were female. No cross-contamination during QIAcube processing was seen in test extractions of a monoclonal T-cell line run alongside about 33 polyclonal samples.

Results and caveats for the whole study, not just this receptor: ART initiation was associated with a significant increase in TRB diversity, but diversity stayed significantly below transplant donor controls even after long-term ART. Because cell numbers in pre-ART samples were limited, unsorted PBMC were profiled instead of sorted CD4+ and CD8+ T cells. At every time point, the repertoire was dominated by expanded TRB clones first identified before ART initiation, although this dominance fluctuated and, in many PLHIV, declined after ART. CDR3 length ranges in HIV repertoires were narrower than in controls, and network structure suggested an antigen-experienced repertoire with only a slight naive shift after ART. The samples span the years 2004 to 2017, and the ART regimens used may be less effective than current regimens. Since PBMC availability was limited, sequencing covered only the TCR beta chain, with no alpha chain pairing. Inferences about post-ART repertoire changes were limited because no data were available on ART adherence, viral resistance or therapy changes.

Sequencing of the TRB variable region was done with the immunoSEQ hsTCRB v3.0 assay at survey level resolution. TRB sequencing targeted a depth of roughly 35,000-55,000 T-cell genomes per sample. Pooled TRB libraries were sequenced on an Illumina MiSeq with a v3 150-cycle kit. The paper's data handling went like this. Repertoire analysis ran in R within a reproducible Nextflow workflow covering QC, data transformation and analysis. LymphoSeq2, an R package for exploring AIRR-Seq data, was used to implement custom analyses. After excluding a few samples that yielded fewer than 5000 total TRB sequences, 150 to 200 HIV repertoires remained for analysis. Among the 180 to 200 retained HIV repertoires, some 57 were collected before ART initiation and approximately 130 were collected after ART initiation. Each repertoire was downsampled to 5000 TRB nucleotide sequences, and summary statistics were averaged across 100 downsampling iterations. TRB sequences were retained for analysis only if CDR3 regions of at least seven amino acids were present. Two measures captured diversity: a Shannon entropy-derived clonality score and the Gini coefficient. In the repertoire networks, any two of the top 5000 CDR3 amino acid sequences were connected whenever the two sequences differed by an edit distance of one. For TRB CDR3 amino acid sequences, antigen specificity groups and MHC restriction were predicted with GLIPH2. CDR3 amino acid sequences were matched against VDJdb and McPAS-TCR to flag known CMV, EBV, HIV or tissue antigen associations. Pre-ART, post-ART and control groups were compared with Wilcoxon signed-rank tests and Holm-Bonferroni correction. Sourced from immuneACCESS, this table was stored by TCRdb with only in-frame sequences that have V and J called. A share of the clones is absent; for the studies checked, an unresolved V gene accounts for under half, and the remainder has no known explanation. D and trimming were read from the DNA, whereas the V and J calls and clone size are those reported in that table. The sample table lists roughly 40,000 clones, approximately 86% of them with a count of one. Roughly 3.9% of the sample is taken by the ten largest.

To be included, a participant needed at least one PBMC sample from before ART initiation plus at least two post-ART samples. Every participant with HIV received treatment in the United States of America. Cryopreserved samples of 1-10 million PBMC were thawed and washed before DNA extraction. At the time of the earliest PBMC sample for each participant with HIV, ages ranged from about 23 to 60 years. Per participant, PBMC samples came from 1-4 timepoints prior to ART initiation and 2-8 timepoints following ART initiation, for a median of 7 samples. For every participant, serial HIV viral load, CD4+ T-cell count, ART history and demographic data were obtained. Using a Qiagen kit on a QIAcube, genomic DNA was extracted from unsorted PBMC, with samples processed in batches of 12. Trimming accounts for 2 bases at V and 0 bases at J, while the number of junction bases matched to no gene is 10. The CDR3 starts with the cysteine, ends with the phenylalanine, and has 17 residues. The read is trimmed to its CDR3 DNA, 51 bases read in frame from base 1. CDR1 and CDR2 (SGHNT, YYREEE) derive from the germline V gene (reference sequence).

Of note for this clone: Its recognized antigen is unknown. Base qualities were left out, and no much larger clone turns up one base away.

This specimen was unsorted PBMCs, taken just before starting antiretroviral therapy. The chain was built from TRBV5-4 and TRBJ2-5; 7 nucleotides in the junction match TRBD1. The sequence derives from a woman aged 18 to 35 with HIV. The DNA reads TGTGCCAGCAGCTTAGGGGGCTTTTGGCAGAACCAAGAGACCCAGTACTTC. Translated, this gives CASSLGGFWQNQETQYF.